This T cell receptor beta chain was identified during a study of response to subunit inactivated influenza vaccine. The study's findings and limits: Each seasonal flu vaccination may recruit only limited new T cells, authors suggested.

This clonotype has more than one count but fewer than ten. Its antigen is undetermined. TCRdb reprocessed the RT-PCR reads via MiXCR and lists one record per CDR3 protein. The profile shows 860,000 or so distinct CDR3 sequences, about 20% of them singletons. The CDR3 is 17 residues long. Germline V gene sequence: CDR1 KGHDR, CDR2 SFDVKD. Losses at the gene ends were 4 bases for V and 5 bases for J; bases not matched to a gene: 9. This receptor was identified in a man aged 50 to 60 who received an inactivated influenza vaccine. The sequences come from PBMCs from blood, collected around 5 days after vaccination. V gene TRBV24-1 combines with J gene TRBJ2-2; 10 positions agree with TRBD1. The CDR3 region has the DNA TGTGCCACCAGTGACCCGACAGGGGGCGGGGTAACCGGGGAGCTGTTTTTT. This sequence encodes CATSDPTGGGVTGELFF.